This TCR beta chain was sequenced for a study of cytomegalovirus exposure and HLA in healthy donors. Looking at the study overall: Around 80 million unique TCRs from HLA-typed donors were held in an early data release. Study-wide findings and caveats: The presence/absence work took it that sequencing depth was about the same across donors. Relative to the approximately 660-donor mean, N-insertions were reportedly fewer in an Asian-associated ancestry cluster in a later analysis.

The CDR3 runs 18 residues. Germline assignment: CDR1 SNHLY and CDR2 FYNNEI. The V and J ends lost 7 bases and 1 base respectively, with 20 bases between them. The donors were healthy bone marrow donors. Comment on this clone: Its antigen is unknown.

Amplification used 60 Vbeta primers and 13 Jbeta primers. Only in-frame clones appear in the TCRdb table, and some are missing; sequencing was by immunoSEQ multiplex PCR. Among roughly 84,000 clones listed, less than 80% were seen once. The J gene is TRBJ2-6, the V gene TRBV2; D is perhaps TRBD1 (5 bases). The sequence derives from a human donor in good health. What was sequenced was PBMCs. Here the CDR3 DNA reads TGTGCCAGCAATCCCCACAGGCAAAGTAGATCTGGGGCCAACGTCCTGACTTTC. It encodes CASNPHRQSRSGANVLTF. The full variable domain, its missing parts supplied by reference TRBV2 and TRBJ2-6, is EPEVTQTPSHQVTQMGQEVILRCVPISNHLYFYWYRQILGQKVEFLVSFYNNEISEKSEIFDDQFSVERPDGSNFTLKIRSTKLEDSAMYFCASNPHRQSRSGANVLTFGAGSRLTVL.